This record covers a single T cell receptor beta chain. The antigen remains undetermined. The limits of the CDR3 on the DNA are not certain, so only TCRdb's listed CDR3 is given. This sample was included in a study of cytomegalovirus exposure and HLA in healthy donors. Study-wide background: In an early release, HLA-typed donors contributed approximately 82 million unique TCR sequences. Findings and limits, study-wide: Earlier analysis looked at TCR beta V segments, and most were productive about 87% or about 30% of the time. Later analysis identified several of the most significant clusters that appeared linked to common viral pathogens. TCR beta chain V- and J-gene trimming was linked, in a later analysis, to a missense variant in DCLRE1C.

The PCR was carried out with 60 Vbeta primers and 13 Jbeta primers. TCRdb's copy holds only in-frame clones and misses some; the assay was immunoSEQ multiplex PCR. The sample comprises 110,000 or so clones, 82% of which are singletons, and roughly 2.5% rests with the top ten. The CDR3 adds up to 13 amino acids, both ends counted. Germline loops: CDR1 SQVTM, CDR2 ANQGSEA. The receptor's source is a woman between 18 and 30 years old in good health and CMV-seronegative. The specimen sequenced was PBMCs. The V gene is TRBV29-1, the J gene TRBJ1-1. This CDR3 is CSVEYMCAAEAFF.